This T cell receptor (beta chain) derives from a study of blood T cells in healthy people across ages. Findings and limits, study-wide: Age brought a roughly linear fall in TCR beta diversity measured per million T cells.

The V gene's germline CDR1 is SEHNR and CDR2 FQNEAQ (reference sequence). The V end lost 5 bases, the J end lost 5 bases, and 18 bases lay between the germline ends. The CDR3 loop spans 15 amino acids. This clonotype appeared a few times. Antigen specificity is unknown. Sample-barcoded 5' priming and a J-beta primer mix drove a second PCR of about 6 to 12 cycles. Sequencing yielded, for each sample, at least 3 million paired-end reads carrying CDR3. Using its own MiXCR run on the 5' RACE reads, TCRdb lists one record per CDR3 protein. Counted here are approximately 2,000,000 distinct CDR3 sequences, around 40% occurring once; the ten biggest clones make up about 21%. Every participating donor contributed about 10 milliliters of peripheral blood through a draw.

V gene TRBV7-9 combines with J gene TRBJ2-5; perhaps TRBD1 as D (6 bases). Sequencing was performed on blood. The clonotype was recovered from a human donor in good health. CDR3 loop: CASSRVLGDMETQYF. DNA of the CDR3: TGTGCCAGCAGCCGAGTGCTGGGGGACATGGAGACCCAGTACTTC.